This T cell receptor beta chain was captured in a study of a mutant IDH1 vaccine in newly diagnosed glioma. Libraries were prepared by immunoSEQ multiplex PCR; TCRdb keeps only in-frame clonotypes and omits some of them. This table has over 50,000 clones, 85% to 90% appearing once. Regarding time point: week 5, during vaccination. One vaccine dose held 300 ug of mutant IDH1 20-mer peptide and came with topical imiquimod. Per germline, CDR1 SGHDN and CDR2 FVKESK. V trimming: 3 bases; J trimming: 0 bases; junction bases outside the gene matches: 8. CDR3 length: 17 amino acids. A word on this clone: Its target is unknown.

The clonotype was recovered from a middle-aged woman with glioma. The material sequenced was PBMCs, taken from a glioma patient whose treatment included an IDH1 peptide vaccine. The V gene is TRBV14, the J gene TRBJ1-3, with TRBD1 matching 7 bases. CDR3 in DNA: TGTGCCAGCAGCCAGGATAGAACAGGGGACTCTGGAAACACCATATATTTT. It is translated as CASSQDRTGDSGNTIYF. Filled out from reference TRBV14 and TRBJ1-3, the complete variable domain reads EAGVTQFPSHSVIEKGQTVTLRCDPISGHDNLYWYRRVMGKEIKFLLHFVKESKQDESGMPNNRFLAERTGGTYSTLKVQPAELEDSGVYFCASSQDRTGDSGNTIYFGEGSWLTVV.